A selection of T cell receptor beta chains follows, all from one sample in a study of monozygotic twins with inflammatory bowel disease. TCRdb reprocessed the 5' RACE reads, keeping one entry per CDR3 protein, no DNA. In all, the sample yields 440,000 or so distinct CDR3 sequences. Sequencing used blood. The receptor set was obtained from a human donor with ulcerative colitis or Crohn's disease, or a healthy co-twin of an affected twin (not recorded which). Both conserved end residues are part of each CDR3.

len | j_gene | v_gene | CDR3aa
15 | TRBJ2-2 | TRBV7-2 | CASRLRWRGTGELFF
12 | TRBJ2-1 | TRBV29-1 | CSVSTGGREQFF
13 | TRBJ2-7 | TRBV27 | CASSSGTYYEQYF
17 | TRBJ2-3 | TRBV20-1 | CSAAPLAGSTPPDTQYF
12 | TRBJ1-1 | TRBV29-1 | CSVKTSSAEAFF
13 | TRBJ1-5 | TRBV10-2 | CASRELENQPQHF
16 | TRBJ2-3 | TRBV7-2 | CASSHGGTSGTDTQYF
15 | TRBJ1-1 | TRBV20-1 | CSARDAGGTGTEAFF
14 | TRBJ2-2 | TRBV24-1 | CATSANRDIGELFF
15 | TRBJ1-5 | TRBV7-8 | CASSAEAGGNQPQHF
14 | TRBJ2-5 | TRBV7-9 | CASSLGAEGETQYF
17 | TRBJ1-1 | TRBV5-1 | CASSPGQELLLNTEAFF
16 | TRBJ2-3 | TRBV20-1 | CSARAWDLGRTDTQYF
16 | TRBJ2-7 | TRBV18 | CASSPDGVTTRYEQYF
12 | TRBJ2-1 | TRBV28 | CASTDPGNEQFF
15 | TRBJ2-3 | TRBV7-2 | CASSVRDSGTDTQYF